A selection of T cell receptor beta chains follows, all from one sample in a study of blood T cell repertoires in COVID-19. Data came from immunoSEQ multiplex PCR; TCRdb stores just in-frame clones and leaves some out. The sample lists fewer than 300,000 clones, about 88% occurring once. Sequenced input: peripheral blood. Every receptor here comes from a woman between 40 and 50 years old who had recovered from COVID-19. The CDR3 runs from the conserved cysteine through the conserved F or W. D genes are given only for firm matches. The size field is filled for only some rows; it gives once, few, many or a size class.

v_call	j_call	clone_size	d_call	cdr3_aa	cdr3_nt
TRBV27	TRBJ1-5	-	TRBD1	CASSLSSGGAVGAQHF	TGTGCCAGCAGTTTATCATCAGGGGGCGCGGTTGGTGCCCAGCATTTT
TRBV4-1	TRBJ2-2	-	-	CASSQGARLGATGELFF	TGCGCCAGCAGCCAAGGGGCACGACTGGGGGCCACCGGGGAGCTGTTTTTT
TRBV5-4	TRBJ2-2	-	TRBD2	CASSPGLAGTGELFF	TGTGCCAGCAGCCCCGGTTTAGCGGGGACCGGGGAGCTGTTTTTT
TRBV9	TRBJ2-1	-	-	CASSVAGATYNEQFF	TGTGCCAGCAGCGTAGCGGGAGCCACCTACAATGAGCAGTTCTTC
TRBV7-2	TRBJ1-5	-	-	CASSHRRGSNRAQHF	TGTGCCAGCAGCCATCGGCGGGGGAGCAACCGGGCCCAGCATTTT
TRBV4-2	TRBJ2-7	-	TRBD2	CASSQDRLGAGGGEQYF	TGTGCCAGCAGCCAAGATCGGCTAGGCGCGGGAGGGGGCGAGCAGTACTTC
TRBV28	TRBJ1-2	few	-	CASSPPGAYGYTF	TGTGCCAGCAGTCCACCAGGGGCCTATGGCTACACCTTC
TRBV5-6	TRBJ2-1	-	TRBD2	CASSPGLAALRNEQFF	TGTGCCAGCAGCCCGGGACTAGCGGCTTTACGCAATGAGCAGTTCTTC
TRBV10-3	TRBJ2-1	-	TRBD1	CAISRDRDGEQFF	TGTGCCATCAGCCGGGACAGAGATGGTGAGCAGTTCTTC
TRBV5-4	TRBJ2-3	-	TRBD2	CASSRGADTQYF	TGTGCCAGCAGCCGGGGGGCAGATACGCAGTATTTT
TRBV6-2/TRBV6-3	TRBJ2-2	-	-	CASGRPGAGELFF	TGTGCCAGCGGCCGGCCGGGAGCCGGGGAGCTGTTTTTT
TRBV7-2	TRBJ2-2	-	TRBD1	CASSFDRVGTGELFF	TGTGCCAGCAGCTTCGACAGGGTGGGCACCGGGGAGCTGTTTTTT
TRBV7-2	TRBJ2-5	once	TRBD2	CASSLAGLAGGRRGETQYF	TGTGCCAGCAGCTTAGCCGGGCTAGCGGGAGGGCGGAGGGGGGAGACCCAGTACTTC
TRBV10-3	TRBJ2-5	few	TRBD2	CAISDGTRGETQYF	TGTGCCATCAGTGACGGGACTAGGGGAGAGACCCAGTACTTC
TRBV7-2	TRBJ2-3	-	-	CASSFGGADTQYF	TGTGCCAGCAGCTTCGGCGGGGCAGATACGCAGTATTTT
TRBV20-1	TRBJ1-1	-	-	CSGLSGTEAFF	TGCAGTGGTCTTTCCGGCACTGAAGCTTTCTTT
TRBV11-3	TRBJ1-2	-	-	CASSLGEGREANYGYTF	TGTGCCAGCAGCTTAGGGGAGGGACGGGAAGCTAACTATGGCTACACCTTC
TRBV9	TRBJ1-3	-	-	CASSVGPRLGDTIYF	TGTGCCAGCAGCGTAGGGCCCCGCTTAGGAGACACCATATATTTT
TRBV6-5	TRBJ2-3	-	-	CASARGSTDTQYF	TGTGCCAGCGCCAGGGGTTCGACAGATACGCAGTATTTT
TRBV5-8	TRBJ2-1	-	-	CASSLEGRGRGNEQFF	TGTGCCAGCAGCTTGGAGGGCAGGGGGCGGGGGAATGAGCAGTTCTTC
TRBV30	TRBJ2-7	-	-	CAWRPRGGGAEQYF	TGTGCCTGGAGACCAAGGGGTGGCGGGGCCGAGCAGTACTTC
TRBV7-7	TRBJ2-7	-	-	CASTTARGYEQYF	TGTGCTAGCACCACCGCTAGAGGCTACGAGCAGTACTTC
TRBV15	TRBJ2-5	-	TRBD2	CATSRDLSSGRAGETQYF	TGTGCCACCAGCAGAGATTTGTCTAGCGGGAGGGCCGGGGAGACCCAGTACTTC
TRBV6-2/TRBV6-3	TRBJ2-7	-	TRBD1	CASSSGGTGAYEQYF	TGTGCCAGCAGCTCAGGGGGGACAGGCGCCTACGAGCAGTACTTC
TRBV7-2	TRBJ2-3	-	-	CASSLAGGASTDTQYF	TGTGCCAGCAGCTTAGCGGGGGGGGCCAGCACAGATACGCAGTATTTT
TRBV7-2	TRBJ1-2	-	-	CASSLAQNYGYTF	TGTGCCAGCAGCTTAGCCCAGAACTATGGCTACACCTTC
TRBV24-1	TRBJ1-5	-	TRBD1	CATSDTSFPGQGAGGNQPQHF	TGTGCCACCAGTGATACCTCCTTCCCGGGACAGGGGGCGGGGGGCAATCAGCCCCAGCATTTT
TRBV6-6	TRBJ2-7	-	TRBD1	CASGDSSYEQYF	TGTGCCAGCGGGGACAGCTCCTACGAGCAGTACTTC
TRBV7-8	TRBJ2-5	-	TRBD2	CASSPLGASGFWGETQYF	TGTGCCAGCAGCCCCCTTGGGGCTAGCGGGTTTTGGGGAGAGACCCAGTACTTC
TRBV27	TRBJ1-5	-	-	CASSPGWGGRNQPQHF	TGTGCCAGCAGCCCCGGGTGGGGGGGGCGCAATCAGCCCCAGCATTTT
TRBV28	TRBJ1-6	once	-	CASRQGGSPLHF	TGTGCCAGCAGGCAGGGAGGTTCACCCCTCCACTTT
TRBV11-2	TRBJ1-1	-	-	CASSIRGSEAFF	TGTGCCAGCAGCATCCGGGGATCGGAAGCTTTCTTT
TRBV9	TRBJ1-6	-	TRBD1	CASSPGTGDNSPLHF	TGTGCCAGCAGCCCCGGGACAGGGGATAATTCACCCCTCCACTTT
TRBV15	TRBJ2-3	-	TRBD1	CATSSGQGFADTQYF	TGTGCCACCAGCAGTGGACAGGGCTTCGCAGATACGCAGTATTTT
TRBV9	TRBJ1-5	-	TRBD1	CASSAGQNKDQPQHF	TGTGCCAGCAGCGCGGGACAGAACAAAGATCAGCCCCAGCATTTT
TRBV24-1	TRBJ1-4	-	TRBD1	CATSDRGQEEKLFF	TGTGCCACCAGTGACCGAGGACAGGAAGAAAAACTGTTTTTT
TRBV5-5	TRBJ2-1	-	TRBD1	CASSRGQALYNEQFF	TGTGCCAGCAGCAGGGGACAGGCACTATACAATGAGCAGTTCTTC
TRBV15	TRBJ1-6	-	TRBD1	CATSRGQGASGSPLHF	TGTGCCACCAGCAGGGGACAGGGGGCCTCCGGATCACCCCTCCACTTT
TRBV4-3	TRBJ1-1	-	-	CASSQEPSRTEAFF	TGCGCCAGCAGCCAAGAGCCCTCCCGGACTGAAGCTTTCTTT
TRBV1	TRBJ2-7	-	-	CTSGVAGRHEQYF	TGCACCAGCGGGGTAGCGGGAAGGCACGAGCAGTACTTC
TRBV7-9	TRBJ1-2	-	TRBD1	CASSLGATGGLGGYGYTF	TGTGCCAGCAGCTTAGGCGCCACAGGGGGCCTCGGGGGCTATGGCTACACCTTC
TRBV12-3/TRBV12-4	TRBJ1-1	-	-	CASRGAGWEAFF	TGTGCCAGCAGGGGGGCAGGGTGGGAAGCTTTCTTT
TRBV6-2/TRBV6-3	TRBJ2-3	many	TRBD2	CASSPGTSGLRTTDTQYF	TGTGCCAGCAGCCCCGGGACTAGCGGGCTCCGTACCACAGATACGCAGTATTTT
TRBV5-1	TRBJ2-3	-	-	CASSPVAGTDTQYF	TGCGCCAGCAGCCCGGTAGCGGGCACAGATACGCAGTATTTT
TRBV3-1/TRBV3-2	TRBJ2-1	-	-	CASSQGRNEQFF	TGTGCCAGCAGCCAAGGGAGAAATGAGCAGTTCTTC
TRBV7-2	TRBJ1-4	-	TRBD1	CASSFHRDRAELFF	TGTGCCAGCAGCTTCCACCGGGACAGGGCGGAACTGTTTTTT
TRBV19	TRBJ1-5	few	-	CASSIHWGGNQPQHF	TGTGCCAGTAGTATACACTGGGGGGGCAATCAGCCCCAGCATTTT
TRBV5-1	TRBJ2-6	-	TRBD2	CASSLGGSSGANVLTF	TGCGCCAGCAGCCTGGGCGGGAGCTCTGGGGCCAACGTCCTGACTTTC
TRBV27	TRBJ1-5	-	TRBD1	CASSPTTGRRNQPQHF	TGTGCCAGCAGTCCGACGACAGGGAGGCGCAATCAGCCCCAGCATTTT
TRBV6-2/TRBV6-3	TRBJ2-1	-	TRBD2	CASSPGTSGSWHEQFF	TGTGCCAGCAGCCCCGGGACTAGCGGGAGCTGGCATGAGCAGTTCTTC
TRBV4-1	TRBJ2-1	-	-	CASSQGQSRGREQFF	TGCGCCAGCAGCCAAGGCCAGTCTCGCGGGCGGGAGCAGTTCTTC
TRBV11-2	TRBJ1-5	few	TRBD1	CASSPRTGNQPQHF	TGTGCCAGCAGCCCCCGGACAGGGAATCAGCCCCAGCATTTT
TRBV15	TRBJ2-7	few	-	CATSREGFAYEQYF	TGTGCCACCAGCAGAGAGGGCTTCGCCTACGAGCAGTACTTC